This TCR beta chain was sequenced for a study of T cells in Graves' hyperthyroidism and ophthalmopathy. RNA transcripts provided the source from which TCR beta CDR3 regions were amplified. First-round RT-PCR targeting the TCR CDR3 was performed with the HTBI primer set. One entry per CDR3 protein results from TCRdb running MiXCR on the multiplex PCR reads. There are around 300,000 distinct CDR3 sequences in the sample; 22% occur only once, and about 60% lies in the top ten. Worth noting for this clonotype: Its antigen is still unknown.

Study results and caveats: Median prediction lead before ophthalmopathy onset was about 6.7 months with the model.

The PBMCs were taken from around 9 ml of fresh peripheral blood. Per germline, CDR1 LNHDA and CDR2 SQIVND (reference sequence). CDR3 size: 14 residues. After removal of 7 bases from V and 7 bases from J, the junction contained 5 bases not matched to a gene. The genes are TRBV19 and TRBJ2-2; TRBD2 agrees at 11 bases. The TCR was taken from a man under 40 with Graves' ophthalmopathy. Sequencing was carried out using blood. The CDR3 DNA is TGTGCCAGTAAACTAGCGGGGGCGGGCGGGGAGCTGTTTTTT. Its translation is CASKLAGAGGELFF.